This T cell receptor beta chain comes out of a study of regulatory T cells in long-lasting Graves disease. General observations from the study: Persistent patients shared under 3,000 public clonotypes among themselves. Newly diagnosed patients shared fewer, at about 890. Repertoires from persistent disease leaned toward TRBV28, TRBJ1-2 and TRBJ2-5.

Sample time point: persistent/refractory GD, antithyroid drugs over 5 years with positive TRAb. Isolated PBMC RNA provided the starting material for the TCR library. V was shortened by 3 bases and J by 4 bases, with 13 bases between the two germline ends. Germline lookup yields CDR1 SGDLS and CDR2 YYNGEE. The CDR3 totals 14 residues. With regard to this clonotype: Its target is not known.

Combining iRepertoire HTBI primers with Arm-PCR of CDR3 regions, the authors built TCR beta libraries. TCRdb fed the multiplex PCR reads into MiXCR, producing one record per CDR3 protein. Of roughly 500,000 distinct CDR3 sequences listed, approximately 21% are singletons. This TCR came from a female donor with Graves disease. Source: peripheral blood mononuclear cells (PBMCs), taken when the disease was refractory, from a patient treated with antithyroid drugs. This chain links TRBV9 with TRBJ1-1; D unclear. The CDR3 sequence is CASSEGGVSTEAFF. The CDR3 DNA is TGTGCCAGCAGCGAAGGTGGGGTGAGCACTGAAGCTTTCTTT. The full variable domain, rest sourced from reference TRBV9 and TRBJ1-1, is DSGVTQTPKHLITATGQRVTLRCSPRSGDLSVYWYQQSLDQGLQFLIQYYNGEERAKGNILERFSAQQFPDLHSELNLSSLELGDSALYFCASSEGGVSTEAFFGQGTRLTVV.